The 11 T cell receptor beta chains listed next were all sequenced from one sample in a study of spatial heterogeneity in lung cancer. Findings and limits, study-wide: Tracking of tumor mutation counts was seen in expanded intratumoral alpha and beta TCR counts.

Time point: sample taken at primary tumor resection. These receptors are not linked to any known antigen. TCRdb itself ran the 5' RACE reads through MiXCR, one entry per CDR3 protein. Here the sample spans about 13,000 distinct CDR3 sequences, 4.5% to 7% being singletons. Sample: lung tumor tissue, taken at surgery. The receptors here all came from a female donor with early-stage non-small cell lung cancer.

This clonotype appeared many times. In a library made to pick up alpha chains, this beta chain is a stray read with a size that means little. The rearrangement links TRBV6-2 or TRBV6-3 to TRBJ1-6; TRBD1 is a possible D gene (5 bases). The V gene lost 3 bases and the J gene lost 9 bases, with 9 bases spanning the gap. Germline CDR1 MNHEY, CDR2 SVGEGT. The CDR3 is 13 amino acids. As DNA, the CDR3 is TGTGCCAGCAGTTATGGGGCCAGTTCACCCCTCCACTTT. The encoded protein is CASSYGASSPLHF.

There are many counts of this clonotype. This beta chain is off target for a library built for alpha chains, so its abundance means little. This chain joins TRBV7-2 and TRBJ1-2, with 10 positions matching TRBD1. J lost 1 base, V lost 6 bases, and 14 bases had no gene match. The CDR3 is 18 amino acids. Germline V gene lookup returns CDR1 SGHTA and CDR2 FQGNSA. CDR3 residues: CASSYAPGQGPFNYGYTF. The CDR3 region has the DNA TGTGCCAGCAGTTACGCCCCGGGACAGGGGCCGTTTAACTATGGCTACACCTTC.

This clonotype was recorded at least ten times. A library made for alpha chains picked up this beta chain off target, so its size means little. The chain uses TRBV6-1 and TRBJ1-4; the D is unclear. The CDR3 consists of 14 residues. V lost 7 bases to trimming and J lost 7 bases, with 16 bases between them. Germline V lookup: CDR1 MNHNS, CDR2 SASEGT. The CDR3 protein is CASTGPSPGEKLFF. The CDR3 bases are TGTGCCAGCACCGGGCCCAGTCCGGGTGAAAAACTGTTTTTT.

Many counts were recorded for this clonotype. Since the library was made to target alpha chains, this beta chain is a stray read and its abundance is not meaningful. The chain joins TRBV6-5 to TRBJ1-6; D is undetermined. This CDR3 contains 13 residues. CDR1 MNHEY and CDR2 SVGAGI come from the germline V gene. Trimming left V 6 bases short and J 5 bases short, with 8 bases between. In nucleotides, the CDR3 is TGTGCCAGCAGGATCGGTCATAATTCACCCCTCCACTTT. This translates into CASRIGHNSPLHF.

This clonotype appeared many times. For a library built for alpha chains, this beta chain is a stray read; little rests on its size. V and J are TRBV9 and TRBJ2-2; TRBD1 is a possible D gene (6 bases). Germline V gene data show CDR1 as SGDLS and CDR2 as YYNGEE. The CDR3 runs to 14 residues. Trimming took off 6 bases at V and 4 bases at J, with 13 bases between the two ends. The CDR3 sequence: CASKNRESTGELFF. The CDR3 DNA follows: TGTGCCAGCAAAAACAGGGAGAGCACCGGGGAGCTGTTTTTT. Variable domain in full (rest from reference TRBV9 and TRBJ2-2): DSGVTQTPKHLITATGQRVTLRCSPRSGDLSVYWYQQSLDQGLQFLIQYYNGEERAKGNILERFSAQQFPDLHSELNLSSLELGDSALYFCASKNRESTGELFFGEGSRLTVL.

This clonotype was counted many times. This beta chain appears as a stray read in a library generated for alpha chains; its size is not informative. The gene calls are TRBV7-2 and TRBJ2-1; D is perhaps TRBD1 (7 bases). There are 16 residues in the CDR3. Germline loops: CDR1 SGHTA, CDR2 FQGNSA. Trimming took off 4 bases at V and 1 base at J, with 14 bases between the two ends. The CDR3 here is CASSWRGRWSYNEQFF. The CDR3 DNA reads TGTGCCAGCAGCTGGAGGGGGCGATGGTCCTACAATGAGCAGTTCTTC.

This clonotype was seen ten or more times. The library was prepared for alpha chains; this beta chain is a stray read, so its frequency means little. The rearrangement links TRBV14 to TRBJ1-2; D is possibly TRBD1 (5 bases). With 2 bases removed from V and 6 bases from J, the gap between germline ends came to 16 bases. The CDR3 sequence is 15 residues long. Germline V gene lookup returns CDR1 SGHDN and CDR2 FVKESK. The CDR3 sequence: CASSQLPGLVDGYTF. The CDR3 DNA sequence: TGTGCCAGCAGCCAACTCCCGGGACTAGTGGATGGCTACACCTTC.

This clonotype was counted ten times or more. The library was built for alpha chains, so this beta chain is an off-target read and its size means little. The chain employs TRBV5-5 and TRBJ1-5; D possibly corresponds to TRBD1 (5 bases). CDR1 SGHKS and CDR2 YYEKEE come from the germline V gene (reference sequence). The V and J ends lost 3 bases and 2 bases respectively, with 15 bases between them. This CDR3 comprises 16 residues. The chain's CDR3 is CASSWGISGGNQPQHF. CDR3 nucleotide sequence: TGTGCCAGCAGCTGGGGGATAAGTGGAGGCAATCAGCCCCAGCATTTT.

This clonotype was seen ten or more times. This beta chain represents an off-target read in a library built for alpha chains; its size is of limited meaning. V usage is TRBV20-1 and J usage is TRBJ2-4, with TRBD1 identical over 9 bases. Germline assignment: CDR1 DFQATT and CDR2 SNEGSKA (reference sequence). The V segment lost 0 bases and the J segment 6 bases; nucleotides outside the gene matches: 3. CDR3 length equals 14 residues. The CDR3 DNA is TGCAGTGCTAGAGATTTGGACAGGGGAAACATTCAGTACTTC. Its translation: CSARDLDRGNIQYF.

This clonotype qualifies as medium-sized. With the library built for alpha chains, this beta chain is off target and its frequency is not meaningful. The rearrangement uses TRBV23-1 and TRBJ1-5, with a weak D call TRBD1 (5 bases). TRBV23-1 belongs to the ORF category, with a function that is uncertain. Deletions cut 8 bases from V and 1 base from J, with 9 bases between. The CDR3 totals 13 residues. CDR3: CASLAGSNQPQHF. The CDR3, as DNA: TGCGCCAGCCTTGCAGGGAGCAATCAGCCCCAGCATTTT.

This clonotype came up many times. Since it is a stray read in a library aimed at alpha chains, this beta chain has a size that is not meaningful. V is TRBV30 and J is TRBJ2-5; D perhaps matches TRBD1 (6 bases). Deletions cut 2 bases from V and 2 bases from J, with 18 bases between. CDR1 is GTSNPN and CDR2 is SVGIG in the germline V gene (reference sequence). This CDR3 region has 16 residues. CDR3 protein: CAWSLPRRQAQETQYF. The CDR3 coding sequence is TGTGCCTGGAGTCTACCTAGGAGACAGGCTCAAGAGACCCAGTACTTC. Together with reference TRBV30 and TRBJ2-5, the CDR3 gives the full variable domain: SQTIHQWPATLVQPVGSPLSLECTVEGTSNPNLYWYRQAAGRGLQLLFYSVGIGQISSEVPQNLSASRPQDRQFILSSKKLLLSDSGFYLCAWSLPRRQAQETQYFGPGTRLLVL.